This T cell receptor beta chain stems from a study of breast tumors, draining lymph nodes, adjacent tissues. The table lists this clonotype with many counts. Per the germline V gene, CDR1 is MGHDK and CDR2 is SYGVNS. Trimming shortened V by 4 bases and J by 3 bases, and 14 bases separated the two germline ends. The CDR3 covers 15 residues. The lymph nodes were axillary draining lymph nodes from breast cancer patients. Via MiXCR, TCRdb re-called the multiplex PCR reads, giving one row per CDR3 protein. This table has about 200,000 distinct CDR3 sequences, over 25% appearing once. Sequenced: axillary lymph node tissue. The V call is TRBV25-1, the J call TRBJ2-3, with TRBD1 as a possible D gene (5 bases). This clonotype originated in a female donor with breast cancer. Some clones in this sample may be carry-over from other donors' samples. This CDR3 reads CASSASWTQTDTQYF. Written as DNA, the CDR3 is TGTGCCAGCAGTGCAAGTTGGACACAAACAGATACGCAGTATTTT.